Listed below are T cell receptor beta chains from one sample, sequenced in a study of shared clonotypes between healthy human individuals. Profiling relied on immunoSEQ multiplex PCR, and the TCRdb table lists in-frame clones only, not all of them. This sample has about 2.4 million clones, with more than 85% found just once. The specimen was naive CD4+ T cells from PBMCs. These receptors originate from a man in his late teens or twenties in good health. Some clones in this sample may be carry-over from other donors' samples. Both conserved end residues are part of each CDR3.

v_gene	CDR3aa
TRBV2	CASSETSSYNEQFF
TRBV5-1	CASQEPQETQYF
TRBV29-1	CSVGGLANNEQFF
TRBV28	CASSFLGLAGTEQFF
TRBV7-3	CASSLRDGAEAFF
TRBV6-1	CASKMDSYYGYTF
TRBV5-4	CASSHLKTGDVYYGYTF
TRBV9	CASSVVPTPNEQFF
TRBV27	CASSALKRVSYEQYF
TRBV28	CASSLQGAGNEKLFF
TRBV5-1	CASSLAVHGSGNEQYF
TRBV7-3	CASSSQGSGSPVF
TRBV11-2	CASSSMGLAGETQYF
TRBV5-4	CASSLNRDYLTDTQYF
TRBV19	CATRTSGVYNEQFF
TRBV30	CAWNRASRSGYEQYF
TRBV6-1	CASSASYEQYF
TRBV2	CASSSYNEQFF
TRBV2	CASDRDGYTF
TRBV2	CASSPEGGYYEQYF
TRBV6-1	CASISGGLNTEAFF
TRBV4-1	CASSQVGAARRLNEQFF
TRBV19	CASRNLDRQFRGYTF